Each of the 19 T cell receptor beta chains below was sequenced from the same sample in a study of pediatric ulcerative colitis. Libraries were prepared by immunoSEQ multiplex PCR; TCRdb keeps only in-frame clonotypes and omits some of them. The repertoire holds 57,000 or so clones, with 80% to 90% as singletons. Source material: blood. The receptor source for this set is a boy younger than 18 who was a control in a study of pediatric ulcerative colitis.

The chain links TRBV2 to TRBJ2-1, with a weak D call TRBD2 (5 bases). Germline V gene lookup returns CDR1 SNHLY and CDR2 FYNNEI. The CDR3 is 16 residues long. V was pared by 3 bases and J by 4 bases, with 16 bases between. The CDR3 spells CASSETQLGGYNEQFF. The CDR3 DNA reads TGTGCCAGCAGTGAGACCCAACTAGGCGGGTACAATGAGCAGTTCTTC.

The CDR3 protein is CASSLASGTGDTGELFF. In DNA, the CDR3 is TGTGCCAGCAGCTTAGCCTCCGGGACAGGGGACACCGGGGAGCTGTTTTTT. The chain links TRBV7-2 to TRBJ2-2, with 10 bases matching TRBD1. CDR3 length: 17 amino acids. Germline CDR1 SGHTA, CDR2 FQGNSA. Trimming cost V 0 bases and J 3 bases; bases outside gene matches: 4.

The chain uses TRBV15 and TRBJ1-4; 10 bases line up with TRBD1. The CDR3 is 15 residues long. CDR1 and CDR2 from the germline V gene are LNHNV and YYDKDF (reference sequence). Trimming removed 5 bases from V and 8 bases from J; junction bases left unmatched: 8. In DNA, the CDR3 is TGTGCCACCAGCCCCAGGACAGGGGGGTGGGAAAAACTGTTTTTT. It encodes CATSPRTGGWEKLFF.

This chain joins TRBV28 and TRBJ1-5; 7 bases map to TRBD1. Germline CDR1 and CDR2: MDHEN and SYDVKM. V was clipped by 4 bases and J by 0 bases; unmatched bases: 15. The CDR3 has 19 amino acids. For the CDR3, the DNA is TGTGCCAGCAGTTCCACAGGGGACATGCCCCCTTATAGCAATCAGCCCCAGCATTTT. Its translation: CASSSTGDMPPYSNQPQHF.

J is TRBJ1-4 and V is TRBV5-1, with TRBD1 matching over 7 bases. This CDR3 has 15 residues. CDR1 is SGHRS, CDR2 YFSETQ, per germline. The J segment lost 8 bases and the V segment lost 4 bases, leaving 11 bases of the junction unmatched. The CDR3 nucleotides read TGCGCCAGCAGCCAAGGGACAGCCACGGGGGAAAAACTGTTTTTT. It translates to CASSQGTATGEKLFF.

The rearrangement links TRBV19 to TRBJ1-5; D remains ambiguous. The germline gives CDR1 LNHDA, CDR2 SQIVND (reference sequence). The CDR3 contains 14 residues. The V end was cut by 4 bases, the J end by 5 bases, with 12 bases between. CDR3 coding DNA: TGTGCCAGTAGTACCGGGTTTCGACATCAGCCCCAGCATTTT. Translated, it gives CASSTGFRHQPQHF.

The chain links TRBV4-3 to TRBJ2-2; D is unresolved. There are 12 residues in the CDR3. CDR1 is LGHNA, CDR2 YSLEER, per germline. V dropped 8 bases and J dropped 5 bases, with 9 bases sitting between them. For the CDR3, the DNA is TGCGCCAGCCTGAGTAAGACCGGGGAGCTGTTTTTT. This gives the protein CASLSKTGELFF.

CDR3 region: CASSLGQGITQYF. CDR3 sequence (DNA): TGTGCCAGCAGCTTAGGACAGGGAATAACGCAGTATTTT. The chain employs TRBV11-3 and TRBJ2-3; TRBD1 aligns across 7 bases. The CDR3 loop spans 13 amino acids. Germline CDR1 is SGHNT and CDR2 is YENEEA. V lost 1 base to trimming and J lost 9 bases; unmatched junction nucleotides: 4.

This chain joins TRBV7-2 and TRBJ2-2, with 12 bases aligning to TRBD2. This CDR3 has 17 residues. With 4 bases clipped from V and 3 bases from J, the junction kept 6 bases outside the gene matches. The germline V gene encodes CDR1 SGHTA and CDR2 FQGNSA. CDR3 amino acids: CASSWLAGGPDTGELFF. The DNA of the CDR3 is TGTGCCAGCAGCTGGCTAGCGGGGGGGCCTGACACCGGGGAGCTGTTTTTT.

The chain employs TRBV11-3 and TRBJ2-7; 7 nucleotides agree with TRBD1. CDR3 length: 13 amino acids. Germline CDR1 SGHNT, CDR2 YENEEA. V dropped 6 bases and J dropped 3; count of bases not matched to a gene: 5. The DNA of the CDR3 is TGTGCCAGCAGTCGAAGGGACAGCTACGAGCAGTACTTC. Residues: CASSRRDSYEQYF. The whole variable domain, filled in from reference TRBV11-3 and TRBJ2-7, reads EAGVVQSPRYKIIEKKQPVAFWCNPISGHNTLYWYLQNLGQGPELLIRYENEEAVDDSQLPKDRFSAERLKGVDSTLKIQPAELGDSAVYLCASSRRDSYEQYFGPGTRLTVT.

The gene calls are TRBV10-3 and TRBJ2-3; D is uncertain. The V gene lost 2 bases and the J gene lost 6 bases, with 15 bases spanning the gap. This CDR3 has 15 residues. Germline CDR1 reads ENHRY; CDR2 reads SYGVKD. The CDR3 DNA reads as TGTGCCATCAGTGAGAGTCAGCCTTTGCGGGATACGCAGTATTTT. Residues: CAISESQPLRDTQYF.

The genes are TRBV19 and TRBJ1-1; 7 bases match TRBD1. The CDR3 is made up of 12 amino acids. The germline gives CDR1 LNHDA, CDR2 SQIVND (reference sequence). Trimming at V came to 6 bases and at J to 4 bases, leaving 2 bases not matched to a gene. The DNA for the CDR3 is TGTGCCAGTAGGTCAGGGGGCACTGAAGCTTTCTTT. Translation: CASRSGGTEAFF.

This chain uses TRBV7-2 with TRBJ2-1; TRBD2 matches at 13 bases. The CDR3 sequence is 16 residues long. Trimming removed 1 base from V and 8 bases from J; junction bases left unmatched: 5. The germline CDR1 and CDR2 sequences are SGHTA and FQGNSA. The chain's CDR3 is CASSLGRTSGSDEQFF. The CDR3 coding sequence is TGTGCCAGCAGCTTAGGGCGGACTAGCGGGAGCGATGAGCAGTTCTTC. Full variable domain (remainder filled in from reference TRBV7-2 and TRBJ2-1): GAGVSQSPSNKVTEKGKDVELRCDPISGHTALYWYRQSLGQGLEFLIYFQGNSAPDKSGLPSDRFSAERTGGSVSTLTIQRTQQEDSAVYLCASSLGRTSGSDEQFFGPGTRLTVL.

The chain employs TRBV4-2 and TRBJ2-3, with a weak D call TRBD1 (5 bases). The V end was cut by 1 base, the J end by 4 bases, with 9 bases between. CDR1 and CDR2 from the germline V gene are LGHNA and YNFKEQ. This CDR3 comprises 14 residues. The CDR3 DNA follows: TGTGCCAGCAGCCAAGTGGGGCAGGCAGATACGCAGTATTTT. Translating it yields CASSQVGQADTQYF.

The chain carries TRBV28 and TRBJ2-1; D is uncertain. This CDR3 comprises 15 residues. CDR1 and CDR2 (germline): MDHEN, SYDVKM. V was trimmed by 5 bases and J by 2 bases, leaving 13 bases between them. The CDR3 DNA reads TGTGCCAGCAGTGCCGAAGCGCGTCCCTACAATGAGCAGTTCTTC. Residues: CASSAEARPYNEQFF.

The chain has TRBV5-1 and TRBJ1-6; 9 bases are a match to TRBD1. V gave up 0 bases and J gave up 9 bases; unmatched junction bases: 10. Germline loops: CDR1 SGHRS, CDR2 YFSETQ. This CDR3 comprises 17 residues. The CDR3 DNA reads as TGCGCCAGCAGCTTGGCCTATCGGGACAGGGTTTCTTCACCCCTCCACTTT. The encoded protein is CASSLAYRDRVSSPLHF.

The chain is built from TRBV5-6 and TRBJ1-5, with unresolved D. Looked up from germline, CDR1 is SGHDT and CDR2 is YYEEEE. Trimming removed 0 bases from V and 0 bases from J, with 7 bases in between. The CDR3 runs 15 residues. The CDR3 spells CASSLAEYSNQPQHF. The CDR3 DNA follows: TGTGCCAGCAGCTTGGCAGAATATAGCAATCAGCCCCAGCATTTT.

The chain combines TRBV19 with TRBJ2-1, with 8 bases aligning to TRBD2. CDR1 and CDR2 from the germline V gene are LNHDA and SQIVND (reference sequence). The CDR3 spans 14 residues. With V trimmed by 5 bases and J by 6 bases, 6 bases remained unmatched. The DNA for the CDR3 is TGTGCCAGTAGTCGAGCGGGAGAGGGCAATGAGCAGTTCTTC. This codes for CASSRAGEGNEQFF.

This clone was recorded a few times. The V call is TRBV18, the J call TRBJ1-2, with 7 bases identical to TRBD1. V trimming: 1 base; J trimming: 0 bases; junction bases outside the gene matches: 8. The CDR3 spans 17 residues. The germline CDR1 and CDR2 sequences are KGHSH and LQKENI. CDR3: CASSPLTGVGANYGYTF. The CDR3, as DNA: TGTGCCAGCTCACCACTCACAGGGGTCGGAGCTAACTATGGCTACACCTTC.